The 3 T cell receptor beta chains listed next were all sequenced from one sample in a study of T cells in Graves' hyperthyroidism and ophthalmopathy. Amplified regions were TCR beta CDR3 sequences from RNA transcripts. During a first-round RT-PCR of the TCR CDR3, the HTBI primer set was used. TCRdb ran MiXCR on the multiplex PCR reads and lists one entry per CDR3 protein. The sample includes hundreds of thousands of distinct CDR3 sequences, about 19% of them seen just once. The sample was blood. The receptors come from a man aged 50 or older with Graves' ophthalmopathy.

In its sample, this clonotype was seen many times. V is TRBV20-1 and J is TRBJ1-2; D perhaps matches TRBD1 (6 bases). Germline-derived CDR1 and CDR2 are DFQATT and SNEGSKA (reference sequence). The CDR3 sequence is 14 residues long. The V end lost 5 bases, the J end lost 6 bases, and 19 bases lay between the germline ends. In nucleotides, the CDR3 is TGCAGTGCTCCGACAGGTTCTGCCAACGATGGCTACACCTTC. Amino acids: CSAPTGSANDGYTF.

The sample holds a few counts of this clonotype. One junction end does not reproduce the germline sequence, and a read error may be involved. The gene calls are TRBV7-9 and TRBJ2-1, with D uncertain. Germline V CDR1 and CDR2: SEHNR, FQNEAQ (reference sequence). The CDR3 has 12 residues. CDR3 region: CANSFTGDEQFF. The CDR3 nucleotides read TGTGCCAACAGCTTTACTGGGGATGAGCAGTTCTTC.

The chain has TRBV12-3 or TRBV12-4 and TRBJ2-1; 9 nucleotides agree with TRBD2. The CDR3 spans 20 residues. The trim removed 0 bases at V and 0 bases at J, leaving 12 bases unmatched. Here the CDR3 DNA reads TGTGCCAGCAGTTTAGCAGTGGGGGCGGGAGGGCGGAGCTCCTACAATGAGCAGTTCTTC. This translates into CASSLAVGAGGRSSYNEQFF.